This is a list of T cell receptor beta chains from one sample in a study of cytomegalovirus exposure and HLA in healthy donors. Sequencing used immunoSEQ multiplex PCR; TCRdb keeps in-frame clones, though not all of them. In total, the table holds 70,000 or so clones. Sequencing was carried out using PBMCs. These receptor sequences come from a boy between 10 and 17 years old in good health and CMV-seronegative. Both conserved end residues are trimmed from each CDR3. The D gene is left open where the match is weak.

D | J | V | CDR3
TRBD1 | TRBJ2-7 | TRBV9 | ASSVGQGIYEQY
TRBD2 | TRBJ2-7 | TRBV14 | ASSPGLAGGLLSYEQY
. | TRBJ2-5 | TRBV29-1 | SETGYQDRTQY
TRBD1 | TRBJ2-7 | TRBV4-1 | ASSTPGTGGEQY
. | TRBJ1-1 | TRBV30 | AWGTGSTRGGEAF
. | TRBJ2-2 | TRBV7-9 | ASSLGGSFGTGELF
. | TRBJ1-3 | TRBV9 | ASSVALNSGNTIY
. | TRBJ1-1 | TRBV6-5 | ASSYSIRGADTEAF
. | TRBJ1-4 | TRBV27 | ASSFSGGHNEKLF
. | TRBJ1-2 | TRBV4-1 | ASSQEQGNYGYT
TRBD2 | TRBJ2-7 | TRBV2 | AMTGTSENEQY
. | TRBJ1-1 | TRBV25-1 | ASSVSGTPNTEAF
. | TRBJ2-5 | TRBV7-9 | ASSIGTGALVKTQY
. | TRBJ1-1 | TRBV14 | ASRGWEDTEAF
. | . | TRBV5-6 | ASSYAGVYEQY
TRBD2 | TRBJ2-5 | TRBV5-6 | ASSTRLAGGDGAQY
. | TRBJ2-7 | TRBV7-9 | ASSTGIMQGHEQY
. | TRBJ1-1 | TRBV6-1 | ASSRMNTEAF
. | TRBJ1-5 | TRBV10-3 | AISGNLGPQH
. | TRBJ1-1 | TRBV5-1 | ASSLDTATYTEAF
TRBD2 | TRBJ2-1 | TRBV14 | ASSPMSSGEQF
TRBD1 | TRBJ1-6 | TRBV4-2 | ASSRLDRDDSPLH
. | TRBJ2-7 | TRBV28 | ASSLGSYYGQY
. | TRBJ1-1 | TRBV20-1 | SAETPGAF
. | TRBJ1-2 | TRBV2 | ASSEGPGDTNYGYT
. | TRBJ1-1 | TRBV7-2 | ASSSLPGELNTEAF
TRBD1 | TRBJ1-2 | TRBV30 | AWSAQSWTGQGYT
. | TRBJ2-5 | TRBV29-1 | SVSGWFQETQY
TRBD1 | TRBJ2-7 | TRBV7-8 | ASGWTGYEQY
TRBD1 | TRBJ1-2 | TRBV6-5 | ASSRQGIYGYT
TRBD2 | TRBJ2-1 | TRBV28 | ASSPGTSGRVGLEF
. | TRBJ2-5 | TRBV14 | ASSQPRGQGETQY
TRBD1 | TRBJ1-1 | TRBV27 | ASSTRPGQKNTEAF
. | TRBJ1-5 | TRBV15 | ATSRDHLLRSPVNQPQH
TRBD2 | TRBJ2-5 | TRBV5-6 | ASTSGVQENQY
TRBD1 | TRBJ1-2 | TRBV6-5 | ASSYSERGPST
. | TRBJ2-4 | TRBV5-1 | ASSPQGLAKNIQY
. | TRBJ2-3 | TRBV30 | AWSVLRGDTQY
TRBD1 | TRBJ1-1 | TRBV29-1 | SVFRTGNTEAF
. | TRBJ1-2 | TRBV30 | AWSVLGGGYT
TRBD2 | TRBJ2-5 | TRBV5-1 | ASSYDSGMPTQY
. | TRBJ1-1 | TRBV7-9 | ASSSDTEAF
TRBD1 | TRBJ1-1 | TRBV9 | ASSSTGGVGNTEAF
. | TRBJ1-1 | TRBV15 | ATSRDRGGQDTEAF
TRBD1 | TRBJ1-1 | TRBV29-1 | SVGGTGGTEAF
. | TRBJ1-3 | TRBV4-1 | ASSQGALSGNTIY
TRBD1 | TRBJ1-6 | TRBV10-3 | AIRPGTGQGSPLH
TRBD2 | TRBJ2-7 | TRBV18 | ASSPTSGVDLVEQY
TRBD1 | TRBJ1-5 | TRBV30 | AWSTHRGGNQPQH
. | TRBJ1-2 | TRBV6-5 | ASSYSKGVNYGYT
TRBD1 | TRBJ1-5 | TRBV2 | ASSPGTASNQPQH